Listed below are T cell receptor beta chains from one sample, sequenced in a study of long-term antiretroviral therapy in people with HIV. Clones were read by immunoSEQ multiplex PCR, and TCRdb kept only the in-frame ones, dropping some. The sample records roughly 25,000 clones, 83% being singletons. The specimen was unsorted PBMCs, collected 0.4 years after starting antiretroviral therapy. The receptors derive from a man in his forties or fifties with HIV. The CDR3 runs from the conserved cysteine through the conserved F or W. Each record gives: D gene, clone size, V gene, J gene, CDR3 DNA, CDR3 protein. A D gene is named only where the DNA matches it firmly. Not every row has a clone size; where given, it reads once, few, many or a size class.

D: -
size: -
V: TRBV29-1
J: TRBJ1-1
DNA: TGCAGCGTTGGAGGGGGAGAGAGCACTGAAGCTTTCTTT
CDR3: CSVGGGESTEAFF

D: TRBD1
size: -
V: TRBV19
J: TRBJ2-5
DNA: TGTGCCAGTAGTATGACAGGGGGACCCCAAGTGACCCAGTACTTC
CDR3: CASSMTGGPQVTQYF

D: TRBD1
size: few
V: TRBV18
J: TRBJ1-2
DNA: TGTGCCAGCTCACCGACTAGGGACAGAGGCTACACCTTC
CDR3: CASSPTRDRGYTF

D: -
size: -
V: TRBV11-2
J: TRBJ1-4
DNA: TGTGCCAGCAGCCCCCCCCTTGGGGAAAAACTGTTTTTT
CDR3: CASSPPLGEKLFF

D: -
size: -
V: TRBV5-5
J: TRBJ1-2
DNA: TGTGCCAGCAGCTTGTCCCGGGGGCAGGACTATGGCTACACCTTC
CDR3: CASSLSRGQDYGYTF

D: -
size: once
V: TRBV5-1
J: TRBJ1-3
DNA: TGCGCCAGCAGTTACATGGGTCCCGGAAACACCATATATTTT
CDR3: CASSYMGPGNTIYF

D: -
size: -
V: TRBV27
J: TRBJ1-1
DNA: TGTGCCAGCAGAGGTTCCACCGGACAGATGAACACTGAAGCTTTCTTT
CDR3: CASRGSTGQMNTEAFF

D: -
size: -
V: TRBV4-1
J: TRBJ1-5
DNA: TGCGCCAGCAGCCAAGTGGCGGGGAATCAGCCCCAGCATTTT
CDR3: CASSQVAGNQPQHF

D: -
size: -
V: TRBV7-2
J: TRBJ2-3
DNA: TGTGCCAGCAGCTTAGCCCCCGTCCGTCAGGGGGGCCCAGATACGCAGTATTTT
CDR3: CASSLAPVRQGGPDTQYF

D: -
size: -
V: TRBV7-9
J: TRBJ2-7
DNA: TGTGCCAGCAGCTTAGTCGGGGGTGGCTACGAGCAGTACTTC
CDR3: CASSLVGGGYEQYF

D: TRBD2
size: once
V: TRBV9
J: TRBJ2-1
DNA: TGTGCCAGCAGCGTAGAAGGTAGCGGGGTCGATGAGCAGTTCTTC
CDR3: CASSVEGSGVDEQFF

D: -
size: -
V: TRBV7-6
J: TRBJ2-7
DNA: TGTGCCAGCAGCTACAGCCCGCTCTACGAGCAGTACTTC
CDR3: CASSYSPLYEQYF

D: TRBD1
size: few
V: TRBV6-1
J: TRBJ1-2
DNA: TGTGCCAGCAGTGAAACAGGGGGCACCGGCTACACCTTC
CDR3: CASSETGGTGYTF

D: TRBD1
size: -
V: TRBV7-9
J: TRBJ1-1
DNA: TGTGCCAGCAGCCCGCAGAGGGGGCAATTCACTGAAGCTTTCTTT
CDR3: CASSPQRGQFTEAFF

D: TRBD2
size: once
V: TRBV11-2
J: TRBJ2-7
DNA: TGTGCCAGCAGCTTAGGAGGCGGGGGGGAGTACGAGCAGTACTTC
CDR3: CASSLGGGGEYEQYF

D: -
size: -
V: TRBV5-4
J: TRBJ2-7
DNA: TGTGCCAGCAGCTCCCGAGGCAGGTACAGCTCCTACGAGCAGTACTTC
CDR3: CASSSRGRYSSYEQYF

D: TRBD1
size: -
V: TRBV27
J: TRBJ2-7
DNA: TGTGCCAGCGCCTCGACAGGGGCCTACGAGCAGTACTTC
CDR3: CASASTGAYEQYF

D: -
size: -
V: TRBV6-5
J: TRBJ1-2
DNA: TGTGCCAGCAGTTACACGCGACAGTCAGGCTACACCTTC
CDR3: CASSYTRQSGYTF

D: -
size: -
V: TRBV19
J: TRBJ2-1
DNA: TGTGCCAGTAGTCCGGGTACTAAGCAGTTCTTC
CDR3: CASSPGTKQFF

D: -
size: -
V: TRBV11-1
J: TRBJ1-1
DNA: TGTGCCAGCAGCTTTGTAGGGGCTGAAGCTTTCTTT
CDR3: CASSFVGAEAFF

D: -
size: -
V: TRBV11-2
J: TRBJ2-7
DNA: TGTGCCAGCAGCTTTACGGGTGGAGGGGAGCAGTACTTC
CDR3: CASSFTGGGEQYF

D: TRBD2
size: -
V: TRBV4-2
J: TRBJ2-2
DNA: TGTGCCAGCAGGCCGTTGGGGGGGGACACCGGGGAGCTGTTTTTT
CDR3: CASRPLGGDTGELFF

D: -
size: few
V: TRBV18
J: TRBJ1-2
DNA: TGTGCCAGCTCACCAGAGGACAGTTCTAACTATGGCTACACCTTC
CDR3: CASSPEDSSNYGYTF

D: TRBD1
size: -
V: TRBV7-2
J: TRBJ1-1
DNA: TGTGCCAGCAGCTTAGTCCCCACAGGGGTCTCTGAAGCTTTCTTT
CDR3: CASSLVPTGVSEAFF

D: TRBD1
size: medium-sized
V: TRBV27
J: TRBJ2-1
DNA: TGTGCCAGCAGTTTATGGACAGGGTCCGTCGATGAGCAGTTCTTC
CDR3: CASSLWTGSVDEQFF

D: TRBD1
size: -
V: TRBV7-9
J: TRBJ2-5
DNA: TGTGCCAGCAGCCCCGCAGGGACAGCCCCTCAGACCCAGTACTTC
CDR3: CASSPAGTAPQTQYF

D: -
size: -
V: TRBV15
J: TRBJ1-2
DNA: TGTGCCACCAGAGGGGCCAGCCCTAACTATGGCTACACCTTC
CDR3: CATRGASPNYGYTF

D: TRBD1
size: -
V: TRBV18
J: TRBJ1-3
DNA: TGTGCCAGCTCACTACAGGGGAACTCTGGAAACACCATATATTTT
CDR3: CASSLQGNSGNTIYF

D: -
size: -
V: TRBV18
J: TRBJ1-1
DNA: TGTGCCAGCTCACCCGTCGGAGGCTTCAGCACTGAAGCTTTCTTT
CDR3: CASSPVGGFSTEAFF

D: TRBD1
size: -
V: TRBV11-3
J: TRBJ2-7
DNA: TGTGCCAGCAGCCCCGGGACAGGACTCTACGAGCAGTACTTC
CDR3: CASSPGTGLYEQYF

D: TRBD2
size: -
V: TRBV13
J: TRBJ2-3
DNA: TGTGCCAGCAGTCAAGGGCCTAGCGGGGCAGATACGCAGTATTTT
CDR3: CASSQGPSGADTQYF

D: TRBD1
size: -
V: TRBV6-1
J: TRBJ1-2
DNA: TGTGCCAGCACCCAGGACAGGCGGCTTAACTATGGCTACACCTTC
CDR3: CASTQDRRLNYGYTF

D: -
size: -
V: TRBV7-2
J: TRBJ1-6
DNA: TGTGCCAGCAGTTTAAGCAGGGAAACCTATAATTCACCCCTCCACTTT
CDR3: CASSLSRETYNSPLHF

D: -
size: -
V: TRBV5-1
J: TRBJ2-5
DNA: TGCGCCAGCAGCTCGTCACAAGAGACCCAGTACTTC
CDR3: CASSSSQETQYF

D: TRBD2
size: -
V: TRBV6-5
J: TRBJ2-5
DNA: TGTGCCAGCAGTTCAGCGGGGGTGGAGACCCAGTACTTC
CDR3: CASSSAGVETQYF

D: TRBD1
size: -
V: TRBV7-2
J: TRBJ2-6
DNA: TGTGCCAGCAGCTCCCGACAGGGGGCGACTGGGGCCAACGTCCTGACTTTC
CDR3: CASSSRQGATGANVLTF

D: TRBD2
size: -
V: TRBV7-9
J: TRBJ2-1
DNA: TGTGCCAGCAGCTCGCTAGCGGGGGGGCGGTGGAATGAGCAGTTCTTC
CDR3: CASSSLAGGRWNEQFF

D: -
size: -
V: TRBV5-6
J: TRBJ2-3
DNA: TGTGCCAGCAGCTTAAGGGTGACAGATACGCAGTATTTT
CDR3: CASSLRVTDTQYF

D: -
size: once
V: TRBV30
J: TRBJ2-2
DNA: TGTGCCTGGAGTGTGAAAGGGGCCGGGGAGCTGTTTTTT
CDR3: CAWSVKGAGELFF

D: TRBD1
size: -
V: TRBV7-2
J: TRBJ1-6
DNA: TGTGCCAGCAGCTTAGTAGGCGTGACAGGGACGAATTCACCCCTCCACTTT
CDR3: CASSLVGVTGTNSPLHF

D: TRBD1
size: -
V: TRBV5-1
J: TRBJ2-5
DNA: TGCGCCAGCAGCAACTTTCCGACAGGGAACGCAGAGACCCAGTACTTC
CDR3: CASSNFPTGNAETQYF

D: -
size: few
V: TRBV15
J: TRBJ2-1
DNA: TGTGCCACCAGTTTAGGTAATGGTGAGCAGTTCTTC
CDR3: CATSLGNGEQFF

D: -
size: -
V: TRBV11-2
J: TRBJ2-5
DNA: TGTGCCAGCAGCCCCCGAGGAGGAAGGGGGGCCTCCTTAGGGGAGACCCAGTACTTC
CDR3: CASSPRGGRGASLGETQYF

D: TRBD2
size: -
V: TRBV5-1
J: TRBJ2-1
DNA: TGCGCCAGCAGCACAAGACTAGCGGGGGTTACCTACAATGAGCAGTTCTTC
CDR3: CASSTRLAGVTYNEQFF

D: TRBD1
size: once
V: TRBV10-3
J: TRBJ1-1
DNA: TGTGCCATAAGAAAAATGACAGGGAAAAACACTGAAGCTTTCTTT
CDR3: CAIRKMTGKNTEAFF

D: TRBD1
size: -
V: TRBV6-4
J: TRBJ1-5
DNA: TGTGCCAGCAGTGCCGGGACAGGGGAACAGCCCCAGCATTTT
CDR3: CASSAGTGEQPQHF

D: -
size: -
V: TRBV6-4
J: TRBJ2-7
DNA: TGTGCCAGCACCTCCTCAGGAGGGGTCCAGGGCGAGCAGTACTTC
CDR3: CASTSSGGVQGEQYF

D: TRBD2
size: -
V: TRBV5-5
J: TRBJ2-1
DNA: TGTGCCAGCAGCCCGGGACTAGCGGGGGGGCAGGGCAATGAGCAGTTCTTC
CDR3: CASSPGLAGGQGNEQFF

D: -
size: -
V: TRBV6-5
J: TRBJ1-1
DNA: TGTGCCAGCAGTTACCGGGGGGTAGCTTTCTTT
CDR3: CASSYRGVAFF

D: -
size: -
V: TRBV27
J: TRBJ1-1
DNA: TGTGCCAGCAGTTTAGACGCCTGGAGGACTGAAGCTTTCTTT
CDR3: CASSLDAWRTEAFF

D: TRBD1
size: -
V: TRBV9
J: TRBJ1-2
DNA: TGTGCCAGCAGCGTAGGGACAGGGGGCCATGGCTACACCTTC
CDR3: CASSVGTGGHGYTF

D: -
size: -
V: TRBV5-6
J: TRBJ1-5
DNA: TGTGCCAGCAGCCGACAGAATCAGCCCCAGCATTTT
CDR3: CASSRQNQPQHF

D: -
size: once
V: TRBV5-1
J: TRBJ2-1
DNA: TGCGCCAGCAGCTTGGGCGGGGCACAATACAATGAGCAGTTCTTC
CDR3: CASSLGGAQYNEQFF

D: -
size: -
V: TRBV9
J: TRBJ2-2
DNA: TGTGCCAGCAGCGTAGGCTTCGCCGGGAACACCGGGGAGCTGTTTTTT
CDR3: CASSVGFAGNTGELFF

D: -
size: -
V: TRBV29-1
J: TRBJ1-5
DNA: TGCAGCGTTGGGGGTGGGGTAGGCAATCAGCCCCAGCATTTT
CDR3: CSVGGGVGNQPQHF

D: TRBD2
size: -
V: TRBV4-3
J: TRBJ2-7
DNA: TGCGCCAGCAGCCATCACGGGGGGTCCAGCTCCTACGAGCAGTACTTC
CDR3: CASSHHGGSSSYEQYF

D: TRBD2
size: -
V: TRBV6-5
J: TRBJ2-7
DNA: TGTGCCAGCAGTTACTCGGGACGGGAGGGAAATTACGAGCAGTACTTC
CDR3: CASSYSGREGNYEQYF

D: -
size: -
V: TRBV6-5
J: TRBJ2-7
DNA: TGTGCCAGCAGTTACTTGGAAGGGGCCTACGAGCAGTACTTC
CDR3: CASSYLEGAYEQYF

D: -
size: -
V: TRBV28
J: TRBJ1-5
DNA: TGTGCCAGCACCTCCACCCAGCCCCAGCATTTT
CDR3: CASTSTQPQHF

D: -
size: once
V: TRBV6-5
J: TRBJ1-2
DNA: TGTGCCAGCAGTTACTCGATAGTAGGGGGTTATCATGGCTACACCTTC
CDR3: CASSYSIVGGYHGYTF